A selection of T cell receptor beta chains follows, all from one sample in a study of early T cells in non-severe SARS-CoV-2 infection. TCRdb fed the 5' RACE reads into MiXCR, producing one record per CDR3 protein. The repertoire holds 50,000 to 55,000 distinct CDR3 sequences, with around a tenth as singletons. Sequences were obtained from whole blood. The receptors derive from an adult who was a healthcare worker with PCR-confirmed SARS-CoV-2 infection or an uninfected control (not recorded which). Each CDR3 is given with its conserved first and last residue. D genes are given only for firm matches. Rows give clone size only sometimes, using once, few, many, or a class for an expanded clone.

D	size	V	J	CDR3	DNA
TRBD1	.	TRBV12-3/TRBV12-4	TRBJ2-7	CASRPGSQGATLQYF	TGTGCCAGCAGGCCCGGTTCGCAGGGGGCGACGTTGCAGTACTTC
.	many	TRBV5-4	TRBJ1-2	CASSLSGTNYGYTF	TGTGCCAGCAGCTTGTCAGGGACTAACTATGGCTACACCTTC
.	.	TRBV7-2	TRBJ2-7	CASSLGPDGYEQYF	TGTGCCAGCAGCTTAGGGCCCGACGGCTACGAGCAGTACTTC
.	many	TRBV7-2	TRBJ2-1	CASSLAIGNEQFF	TGTGCCAGCAGCTTAGCGATTGGCAATGAGCAGTTCTTC
TRBD1	many	TRBV11-2	TRBJ2-7	CASSEGTVEQYF	TGTGCCAGCAGCGAGGGGACAGTCGAGCAGTACTTC
.	many	TRBV6-1	TRBJ2-3	CATNPNRVRADTQYF	TGTGCCACCAACCCTAACAGGGTTAGAGCAGATACGCAGTATTTT
.	many	TRBV5-1	TRBJ2-2	CASSLVQGSQNTGELFF	TGCGCCAGCAGCTTGGTACAGGGATCGCAAAACACCGGGGAGCTGTTTTTT
TRBD2	many	TRBV7-2	TRBJ2-3	CASSLRLAEFTDTQYF	TGTGCCAGCAGCTTAAGGCTAGCGGAGTTCACAGATACGCAGTATTTT
.	few	TRBV5-5	TRBJ2-7	CASSFNGASYEQYF	TGTGCCAGCAGCTTTAATGGAGCCTCCTACGAGCAGTACTTC
TRBD1	many	TRBV7-2	TRBJ2-7	CASSLGDRGRSHEQYF	TGTGCCAGCAGCCTAGGGGATAGGGGGCGCAGCCACGAGCAGTACTTC
TRBD1	.	TRBV10-3	TRBJ2-2	CAIGDRANPNTGELFF	TGTGCCATCGGGGACAGGGCAAATCCGAACACCGGGGAGCTGTTTTTT
.	many	TRBV11-2	TRBJ2-7	CASSLERQSYEQYF	TGTGCCAGCAGCTTAGAACGGCAGTCCTACGAGCAGTACTTC
.	.	TRBV5-6	TRBJ1-1	CASSLKGSGRLQKAFF	TGTGCCAGCAGCTTGAAGGGGTCGGGTAGACTTCAAAAAGCTTTCTTT
.	many	TRBV28	TRBJ2-3	CASVGTLGDTQYF	TGTGCCAGCGTTGGAACTTTGGGTGATACGCAGTATTTT
.	many	TRBV4-2	TRBJ1-6	CASSQPGEDNSPLHF	TGTGCCAGCAGCCAGCCGGGCGAGGATAATTCACCCCTCCACTTT
.	many	TRBV7-9	TRBJ1-1	CASSRDQNTEAFF	TGTGCCAGCAGCAGAGATCAGAACACTGAAGCTTTCTTT
.	many	TRBV2	TRBJ2-1	CASSNRDGRNEQFF	TGTGCCAGCAGCAACAGGGACGGGCGCAATGAGCAGTTCTTC
TRBD1	many	TRBV7-2	TRBJ2-2	CASSTGQAGTGELFF	TGTGCCAGCAGCACCGGACAGGCCGGGACCGGGGAGCTGTTTTTT
.	.	TRBV7-2	TRBJ2-2	CASSFPEGGAGELFF	TGTGCCAGCAGCTTTCCTGAGGGAGGCGCCGGGGAGCTGTTTTTT
.	.	TRBV5-5	TRBJ2-2	CASGRKTGEPFF	TGTGCCAGCGGGAGAAAGACCGGGGAGCCGTTTTTT
.	few	TRBV6-6	TRBJ1-4	CASKMVRQPEGKLFF	TGTGCCAGCAAAATGGTCCGGCAGCCCGAGGGAAAACTGTTTTTT